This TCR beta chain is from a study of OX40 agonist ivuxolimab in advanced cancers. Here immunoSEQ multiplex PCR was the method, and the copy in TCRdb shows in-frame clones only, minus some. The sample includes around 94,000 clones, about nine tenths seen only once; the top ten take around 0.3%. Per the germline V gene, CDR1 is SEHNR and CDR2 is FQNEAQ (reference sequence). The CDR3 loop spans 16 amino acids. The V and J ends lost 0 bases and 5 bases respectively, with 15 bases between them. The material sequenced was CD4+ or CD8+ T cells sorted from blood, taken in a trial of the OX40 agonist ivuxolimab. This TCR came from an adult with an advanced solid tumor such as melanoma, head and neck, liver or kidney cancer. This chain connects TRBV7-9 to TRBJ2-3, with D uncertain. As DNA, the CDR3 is TGTGCCAGCAGCTTAGCGGTGGACCGGTTGGGAGATACGCAGTATTTT. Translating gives CASSLAVDRLGDTQYF.